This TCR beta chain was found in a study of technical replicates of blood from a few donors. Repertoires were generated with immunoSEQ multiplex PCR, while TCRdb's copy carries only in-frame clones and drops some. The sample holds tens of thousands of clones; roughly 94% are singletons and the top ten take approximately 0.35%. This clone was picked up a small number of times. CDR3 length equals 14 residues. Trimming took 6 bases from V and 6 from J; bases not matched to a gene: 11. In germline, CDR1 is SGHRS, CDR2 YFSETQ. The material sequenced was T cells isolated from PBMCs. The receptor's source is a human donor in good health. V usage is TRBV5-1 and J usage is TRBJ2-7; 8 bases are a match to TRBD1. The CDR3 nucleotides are TGCGCCAGCACATATGGACAGGGTAGTCGCGAGCAGTACTTC. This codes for CASTYGQGSREQYF.